This T cell receptor (beta chain) emerged from a study of human T cells and chemical hapten exposure. Time point meaning: patch test 2, 6 weeks after DPC sensitization. As for treatment: therapeutic diphenylcyclopropenone sensitization with weekly scalp DPC. This clonotype was seen a few times. TCRdb analysed the RACE reads with MiXCR anew, one entry per CDR3 protein. This table has over 70,000 distinct CDR3 sequences, under 14% appearing once. The CDR3 is 14 amino acids. Germline CDR1 LNHDA, CDR2 SQIVND (reference sequence). The V segment lost 4 bases and the J segment 6 bases; nucleotides outside the gene matches: 7.

The rearrangement links TRBV19 to TRBJ2-3, with TRBD1 matching 7 bases. Specimen: whole blood, collected in connection with sensitization to the hapten diphenylcyclopropenone (DPC). The clonotype originates from a man aged 18 to 35 with alopecia areata. Some clones in this sample may be carry-over from other donors' samples. The CDR3 loop reads CASSNRGVEDTQYF. The CDR3 coding sequence is TGTGCCAGTAGTAACAGGGGAGTCGAGGATACGCAGTATTTT. The complete variable domain, with remaining parts taken from reference TRBV19 and TRBJ2-3, reads DGGITQSPKYLFRKEGQNVTLSCEQNLNHDAMYWYRQDPGQGLRLIYYSQIVNDFQKGDIAEGYSVSREKKESFPLTVTSAQKNPTAFYLCASSNRGVEDTQYFGPGTRLTVL.